This T cell receptor beta chain was sequenced during a study of preoperative IRX-2 immunotherapy in early breast cancer. The treatment denotes: preoperative locoregional IRX-2 cytokine immunotherapy. Patients received preoperative, locoregional IRX-2 cytokine immunotherapy in a phase Ib study. The germline gives CDR1 SGHNT, CDR2 YENEEA. With V trimmed by 5 bases and J by 6 bases, 6 bases remained unmatched. This CDR3 has 14 residues. Data came from immunoSEQ multiplex PCR; TCRdb stores just in-frame clones and leaves some out. The data contain about 19,000 clones, approximately 86% of them singletons.

The receptor comes from a human donor with breast cancer. V is TRBV11-3 and J is TRBJ1-3; 8 bases fit TRBD1. Material: lymph node tissue, obtained after IRX-2 immunotherapy. In DNA, the CDR3 is TGTGCCAGCAGCATGGACAGGGAGACAAACACCATATATTTT. Protein sequence: CASSMDRETNTIYF.